This TCR beta chain emerged from a study of blood T cells in healthy people across ages (dated by TCRdb to about 2015). For the wider study: Template switching captured roughly one uniquely barcoded TCR beta cDNA molecule per two T cells in model experiments. To avoid experimental bias, donors of different ages were distributed randomly across sequencing lanes. Four age groups were formed from the donors: young (average about 17 years), middle-aged (just under 40), aged (approximately 60) and long-lived (about 80). Two additional independent replicas of 1 million unique cDNA reads from the same blood draw were analyzed for two donors (one aged 18 to 29 and one aged 80 or older). The study measured age-related changes in TCR beta repertoire diversity using deep sequencing normalized with unique cDNA molecular identifiers. On the study overall, not on this receptor specifically: Conclusive comparison of naive and antigen-experienced compartments was prevented by the profiling of bulk unsorted PBMCs. There was a strong correlation between observed TCR beta diversity and the percentage of naive T cells measured by flow cytometry. Compared with the aged group, more naive CD4+ T cells, fewer expanded clones and increased TCR diversity were shown by the long-lived group, suggesting age selection. Observed TCR beta diversity per million T cells fell roughly linearly with age, and a significant reduction was already apparent by age around 40. Estimates of total diversity based on one million sequenced T cells were regarded as lower bounds and as underestimates. Because donor CMV infection status was unknown, age-related changes in expanded clonotypes were potentially confounded.

As to this clonotype: It lacks a known antigen. Base qualities are not recorded, but no much larger clone differs from it by a single base.

Here V drops 1 base and J drops 4 bases, and the junction holds 8 bases not matched to any gene. The CDR3 spans 16 residues, from the cysteine through the phenylalanine. The kept DNA is CDR3 alone, 48 bases in frame from the first base. Via the germline V gene (reference sequence), CDR1 is SEHNR and CDR2 FQNEAQ. The roughly 39 donors, aged about 6 to 100 years, were systemically healthy Caucasian individuals from Russia. About 10 milliliters of peripheral blood were collected from each donor into EDTA-treated Vacutainer tubes. Ficoll-Paque density-gradient centrifugation was used to isolate PBMCs, with at least 7 million obtained per sample. Trizol reagent was used to extract total RNA from the PBMCs, yielding at least 6 micrograms per sample. Naive CD45RAhigh/CD27high T cell percentages were measured by flow cytometry on a PBMC aliquot from every donor. Library preparation employed 5' RACE. This sample was sequenced with an Illumina HiSeq 2500. The second PCR ran for roughly 7 to 12 cycles and used a J-beta primer mix along with a sample-barcoded 5' primer. A template-switch 5' adaptor carrying 12 random nucleotides introduced a unique molecular identifier onto each TCR beta cDNA molecule. Each sample yielded at least 2.5 million CDR3-containing paired-end reads. The Mint cDNA synthesis kit, primed by a TRBC-specific oligonucleotide, was used to synthesize first-strand cDNA from all RNA. All cDNA was treated with uracil-DNA glycosylase and then went through a first 18-cycle PCR with the universal primers M1SS and BC2_uni_R. As for how the authors treated the data: For normalization, 1 million high-quality reads were randomly selected from each sample, with every read carrying a distinct molecular identifier. Reads with shared molecular identifiers were discarded instead of being binned into consensus sequences. MiTCR, run with a Q25 quality threshold and the strictest error-elimination algorithm, handled CDR3 identification, clonotype clustering and error correction. A nonparametric unseen species model using Euler transformation provided a lower-bound estimate of total TCR beta diversity. Using fastp at Q25 and MiXCR, TCRdb reprocessed the public reads and kept productive beta chains. Duplicate CDR3 protein sequences are folded into a single record with the most common DNA and genes. The authors' filters were not applied to this entry. Here the sample has about 680,000 distinct CDR3 sequences; roughly 50% occur a single time. Of the sample, 30% to 40% falls within the top ten clones.

The sequenced sample consisted of blood. The sequence joins TRBV7-9 to TRBJ1-1; 8 bases in the middle match TRBD1. This TCR derives from a woman aged 55-70 years in good health. The sequenced DNA: TGTGCCAGCAGCTTAGGAGGGACAGGTAGGCCCACTGAAGCTTTCTTT. This translates into CASSLGGTGRPTEAFF.